The rows below give T cell receptor beta chains drawn from one sample of a study of T cell repertoires in cytomegalovirus infection. TCRdb reprocessed the reads via MiXCR and lists one record per CDR3 protein. Here the sample spans under 600,000 distinct CDR3 sequences, approximately 15% being singletons. The sequenced sample was CD8+ T cells from PBMCs. Receptors originate from a human donor in good health (CMV status not recorded). Some clones in this sample may be carry-over from other donors' samples. The CDR3 runs from the conserved cysteine through the conserved F or W. D genes are given only for firm matches. Size values are once, few and many counts, or a class for expanded clones, and some rows have none.

j_call	d_call	v_call	clone_size	cdr3_nt	cdr3_aa
TRBJ2-6	-	TRBV10-3	many	TGTGCCCCAACCGGGCCCCGTCCCCCTGGGGCCAACGTCCTGACTTTC	CAPTGPRPPGANVLTF
TRBJ2-5	-	TRBV10-1	many	TGCGCCAGCAGTGTGGGGACACTTAAGGAAGAGACCCAGTACTTC	CASSVGTLKEETQYF
TRBJ1-1	-	TRBV5-6	-	TGTGCCAGCAGCTTTGGTTCGATGAACACTGAAGCTTTCTTT	CASSFGSMNTEAFF
TRBJ1-1	-	TRBV6-8	-	TGTGCCGTAGCCGGGGCGCCGAACACTGAAGCTTTCTTT	CAVAGAPNTEAFF
TRBJ2-5	TRBD1	TRBV7-8	many	TGTGCCAGCAGCTTCAGGACAGGACAAAACCAAGAGACCCAGTACTTC	CASSFRTGQNQETQYF
TRBJ2-7	TRBD2	TRBV28	-	TGTGCCAGCAGTCCTGCGGGGGTGAGTGAGCAGTACTTC	CASSPAGVSEQYF
TRBJ2-3	TRBD1	TRBV15	few	TGTGCCACCAGCGGGGCAGACAGGGAGTCCGGGGATACGCAGTATTTT	CATSGADRESGDTQYF
TRBJ1-4	-	TRBV6-5	-	TGTGCCAGCAGTTACTCCCAACGGGTAGTTAATGAAAAACTGTTTTTT	CASSYSQRVVNEKLFF
TRBJ1-3	-	TRBV7-3	many	TGTGCCAGCAGCTTCTCGGACTCTGGAAACACCATATATTTT	CASSFSDSGNTIYF
TRBJ1-2	-	TRBV7-9	many	TGTGCCAGCAGCATCTCCGGACGGCAAGACGGCTACACCTTC	CASSISGRQDGYTF
TRBJ2-2	TRBD1	TRBV19	-	TGTGCCAGCAATGGACAGGGGAACACCGGGGAGCTGTTTTTT	CASNGQGNTGELFF
TRBJ1-1	-	TRBV14	-	TGTGCCAGCAGCCTGATTGGGGGGTGGACTGAAGCTTTCTTT	CASSLIGGWTEAFF
TRBJ1-2	-	TRBV12-3/TRBV12-4	few	TGTGCCAGCAGTTGGGCAGGGGCGCCATTCTATGGCTACACCTTC	CASSWAGAPFYGYTF
TRBJ2-3	TRBD1	TRBV7-6	many	TGTGCCAGCAGCCAACGGACAGGGCTTAGCACAGATACGCAGTATTTT	CASSQRTGLSTDTQYF
TRBJ2-1	-	TRBV12-3/TRBV12-4	-	TGTGCCAGCAGCCCCGGAGTAGCTACTTACAATGAGCAGTTCTTC	CASSPGVATYNEQFF
TRBJ2-3	TRBD2	TRBV27	many	TGTGCCAGCAGTTTATCACTAGCGGGAGGTTTATATACGCAGTATTTT	CASSLSLAGGLYTQYF
TRBJ2-1	TRBD2	TRBV6-2/TRBV6-3	-	TGTGCCAGCAGTTACTCGGCGGGAGGTTACAATGAGCAGTTCTTC	CASSYSAGGYNEQFF
TRBJ1-1	-	TRBV12-3/TRBV12-4	many	TGTGCCAGCAGTTTAGCGATACCACGGGAAGCTTTCTTT	CASSLAIPREAFF
TRBJ2-1	TRBD2	TRBV12-3/TRBV12-4	-	TGTGCCAGCAGTGGACTAGCGGGTATATACAATGAGCAGTTCTTC	CASSGLAGIYNEQFF
TRBJ1-1	TRBD1	TRBV7-8	many	TGTGCCAGCAGCTTTTTTAGACAGGGCTTGAACACTGAAGCTTTCTTT	CASSFFRQGLNTEAFF
TRBJ2-1	-	TRBV30	few	TGTGCCTGGAGCTATTCTGACAGGGAGCAGTTCTTC	CAWSYSDREQFF
TRBJ2-5	TRBD2	TRBV7-6	many	TGTGCCAGCAGCTTAGGTAGCGGGGGGGCAGGAGAGACCCAGTACTTC	CASSLGSGGAGETQYF
TRBJ1-1	-	TRBV19	few	TGTGCCACCCGGAACCCAGGAAACACTGAAGCTTTCTTT	CATRNPGNTEAFF
TRBJ2-5	TRBD2	TRBV7-9	many	TGTGCCAGCAGGGACGGGGGGGAAGAGACCCAGTACTTC	CASRDGGEETQYF
TRBJ1-6	-	TRBV12-3/TRBV12-4	many	TGTGCCAGCAGTTTACGACAGTCTCCCGGCTCACCCCTCCACTTT	CASSLRQSPGSPLHF
TRBJ2-5	TRBD2	TRBV10-3	many	TGTGCCTCCGGCGGACTAGCGGGGCAAGAGACCCAGTACTTC	CASGGLAGQETQYF
TRBJ2-1	TRBD1	TRBV6-4	-	TGTGCCAGCAGCCCCCGGGGACAGGGTTACAATGAGCAGTTCTTC	CASSPRGQGYNEQFF
TRBJ2-3	TRBD1	TRBV12-3/TRBV12-4	many	TGTGCCAGCAGGACCGGGACAGCGAGGGGAGATACGCAGTATTTT	CASRTGTARGDTQYF
TRBJ2-5	TRBD1	TRBV6-7	few	TGTGCCAGCAGTTCAACAGGGGGCGCGGAGGAGACCCAGTACTTC	CASSSTGGAEETQYF
TRBJ1-4	-	TRBV27	few	TGTGCCAGCAGTTTGCGGGTAGGGGGACGGGGTGAAAAACTGTTTTTT	CASSLRVGGRGEKLFF
TRBJ1-1	-	TRBV6-1	-	TGTGCCAGCCTTCACACTGAAGCTTTCTTT	CASLHTEAFF
TRBJ2-1	-	TRBV2	few	TGTGCCAGTGCCTTCGAAAACAATGAGCAGTTCTTC	CASAFENNEQFF
TRBJ1-1	TRBD1	TRBV12-5	-	TGTGCTAGTGGTTCCGGGACAGGGATTACTGAAGCTTTCTTT	CASGSGTGITEAFF
TRBJ2-2	-	TRBV7-8	many	TGTGCCAGCAGCTTAAGACTGGGGACGAACACCGGGGAGCTGTTTTTT	CASSLRLGTNTGELFF
TRBJ1-1	-	TRBV7-9	few	TGTGCCAGCAGCCAGATGGAAGCCGAAGCTTTCTTT	CASSQMEAEAFF
TRBJ1-2	TRBD1	TRBV20-1	once	TGCAGTGCTAGAGATAGGGGGCGAGACTATGGCTACACCTTC	CSARDRGRDYGYTF
TRBJ2-7	-	TRBV20-1	-	TGCAGTGCTAGTGGCTTGGCCGGACGGAACCCCTACGAGCAGTACTTC	CSASGLAGRNPYEQYF
TRBJ1-2	-	TRBV7-9	few	TGTGCCAGCGAACGGGACGGACCCCCTCTAGGAGGCTACACCTTC	CASERDGPPLGGYTF
TRBJ1-2	-	TRBV6-6	few	TGTGCCAGCAGTTACGGGGGGCCCCCGAGGAACTATGGCTACACCTTC	CASSYGGPPRNYGYTF
TRBJ2-2	-	TRBV10-3	once	TGTGCCATCGGGACACCGAACACCGGGGAGCTGTTTTTT	CAIGTPNTGELFF
TRBJ2-6	-	TRBV6-6	-	TGTGTTACACGCTCTGGGGCCAACGTCCTGACTTTC	CVTRSGANVLTF
TRBJ2-3	TRBD1	TRBV6-1	many	TGTGCCAGCACGGGACAGGGTCGCGCAGATACGCAGTATTTT	CASTGQGRADTQYF
TRBJ2-7	-	TRBV7-9	-	TGTGCCAGCAGCTCACCCCCGACCGGAACCTACGAGCAGTACTTC	CASSSPPTGTYEQYF
TRBJ2-5	TRBD1	TRBV5-1	-	TGCGCCAGCAGCATCCGAGGACAGGTCCCCTTAGACCAAGAGACCCAGTACTTC	CASSIRGQVPLDQETQYF
TRBJ1-1	-	TRBV4-2	many	TGTGCCAGCAGCCAAGTAGCAGGGGCTACCACTGAAGCTTTCTTT	CASSQVAGATTEAFF
TRBJ1-2	-	TRBV6-1	many	TGTGCCAGCAGTGAAGGTCGGACAAACTATGGCTACACCTTC	CASSEGRTNYGYTF
TRBJ1-1	-	TRBV7-9	many	TGTGCCAGCAGCCCCCAGGACGGACCATGGGGTGAAGCTTTCTTT	CASSPQDGPWGEAFF
TRBJ1-4	TRBD1	TRBV10-3	few	TGTGCCATCAGTGAGTCCGCGACAGGGGAAAAACTGTTTTTT	CAISESATGEKLFF
TRBJ2-7	-	TRBV6-5	few	TGTGCCAGCAGTTCTTACAGGGAGACCCCCTACGAGCAGTACTTC	CASSSYRETPYEQYF
TRBJ2-7	-	TRBV19	-	TGTGCCAGTAGTCTCTCCCCTAGATCCGACGAGCAGTACTTC	CASSLSPRSDEQYF
TRBJ1-2	TRBD1	TRBV3-1	few	TGTGCCAGCAGCCCATGGACAGGAGATGGCTACACCTTC	CASSPWTGDGYTF